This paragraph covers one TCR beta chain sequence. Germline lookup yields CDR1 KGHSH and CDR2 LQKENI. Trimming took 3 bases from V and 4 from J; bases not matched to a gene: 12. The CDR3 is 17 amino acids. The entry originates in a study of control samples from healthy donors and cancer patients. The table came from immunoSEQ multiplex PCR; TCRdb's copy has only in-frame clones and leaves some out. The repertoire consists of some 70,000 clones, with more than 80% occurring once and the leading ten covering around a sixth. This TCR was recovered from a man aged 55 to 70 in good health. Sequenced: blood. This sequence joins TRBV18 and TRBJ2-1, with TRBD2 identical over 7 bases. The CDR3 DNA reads TGTGCCAGCTCACCGGGGCTAGCGGTAGGAGGATACAATGAGCAGTTCTTC. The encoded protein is CASSPGLAVGGYNEQFF. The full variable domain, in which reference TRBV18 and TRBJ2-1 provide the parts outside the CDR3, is NAGVMQNPRHLVRRRGQEARLRCSPMKGHSHVYWYRQLPEEGLKFMVYLQKENIIDESGMPKERFSAEFPKEGPSILRIQQVVRGDSAAYFCASSPGLAVGGYNEQFFGPGTRLTVL.